This TCR beta chain came from a study of shared clonotypes between healthy human individuals. Findings and caveats of the study: Among non-shared clonotypes, generation probabilities were lower than among those shared by all four donors.

This clone was picked up one time. What it binds is unknown. The protocol was immunoSEQ multiplex PCR, while the TCRdb copy is restricted to in-frame clones and leaves out a portion. Altogether about 2 million clones are present, approximately 94% being singletons, with the ten largest covering roughly 1%. The naive CD8 subset, CD45RO-negative cells positively selected for CCR7, excluded terminally differentiated effector memory CD45RA+ cells. Germline CDR1 and CDR2: GTSNPN and SVGIG (reference sequence). The CDR3 runs to 12 residues. Trimming removed 3 bases from V and 3 bases from J, with 9 bases in between.

The chain combines TRBV30 with TRBJ2-7; D may match TRBD1 or TRBD2 (5 bases each). This sequence was found in a man younger than 35 in good health. Material for sequencing was naive CD8+ T cells sorted from blood. The CDR3, as DNA: TGTGCCTGGAGCCGGGACGGCTACGAGCAGTACTTC. Translated, it gives CAWSRDGYEQYF.